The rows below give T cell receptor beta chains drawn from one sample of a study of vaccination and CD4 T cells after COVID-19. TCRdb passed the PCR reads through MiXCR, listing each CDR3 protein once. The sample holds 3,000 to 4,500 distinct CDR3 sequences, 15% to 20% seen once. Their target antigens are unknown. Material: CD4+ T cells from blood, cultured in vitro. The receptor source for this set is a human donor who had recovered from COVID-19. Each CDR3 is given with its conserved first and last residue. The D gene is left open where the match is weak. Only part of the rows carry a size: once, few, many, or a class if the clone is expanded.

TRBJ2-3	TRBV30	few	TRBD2	CAWKVLAGKDTQYF	TGTGCCTGGAAGGTCCTAGCGGGGAAGGATACGCAGTATTTT
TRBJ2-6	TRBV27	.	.	CASTKRGGPLEGLSGANVLTF	TGTGCCAGCACCAAACGTGGGGGTCCCCTGGAGGGGCTCTCTGGGGCCAACGTCCTGACTTTC
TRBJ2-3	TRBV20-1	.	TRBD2	CSARVLSGGEYTDTQYF	TGCAGTGCTAGAGTCCTTAGCGGGGGGGAGTACACAGATACGCAGTATTTT
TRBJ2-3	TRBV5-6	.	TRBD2	CASSVGTSDPTDTQYF	TGTGCCAGCAGCGTAGGGACTAGCGATCCCACAGATACGCAGTATTTT
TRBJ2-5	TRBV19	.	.	CASSRGDGGTQYF	TGTGCCAGTAGCCGGGGTGACGGTGGGACCCAGTACTTC
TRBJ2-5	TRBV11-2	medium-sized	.	CASSLPTILGETQYF	TGTGCCAGCAGCCTCCCTACCATTCTGGGGGAGACCCAGTACTTC
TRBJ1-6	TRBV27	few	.	CASRFGGKNSPLHF	TGTGCCAGCAGGTTTGGGGGTAAGAATTCACCCCTCCACTTT
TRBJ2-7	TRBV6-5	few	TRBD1	CASSYAGTVTYEQYF	TGTGCCAGCAGTTACGCCGGGACAGTCACCTACGAGCAGTACTTC
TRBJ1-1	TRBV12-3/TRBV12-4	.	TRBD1	CASSLTPGQGIGAFF	TGTGCCAGCAGCCTTACACCGGGACAGGGGATCGGAGCTTTCTTT
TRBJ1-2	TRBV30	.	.	CAWSADLAYGYTF	TGTGCCTGGAGTGCCGACTTAGCCTATGGCTACACCTTC
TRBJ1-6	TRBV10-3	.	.	CAITRDLSSPLHF	TGTGCCATCACGCGGGACTTAAGTTCACCCCTCCACTTT
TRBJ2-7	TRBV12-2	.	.	CASRLAQGQIYEQYF	TGTGCAAGTCGCTTAGCGCAGGGACAGATCTACGAGCAGTACTTC
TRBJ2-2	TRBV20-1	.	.	CSAMRWTNTGELFF	TGCAGTGCGATGCGGTGGACGAACACCGGGGAGCTGTTTTTT
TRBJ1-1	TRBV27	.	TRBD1	CASSLSRAPTGRYVAFF	TGTGCCAGCAGTTTATCGCGGGCCCCGACAGGGAGATACGTAGCTTTCTTT
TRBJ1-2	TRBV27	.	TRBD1	CASSGQGDYGYTF	TGTGCCAGCAGTGGACAGGGAGACTATGGCTACACCTTC
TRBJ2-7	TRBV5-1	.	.	CASRAGSRDEQYF	TGCGCCAGTCGGGCGGGATCAAGGGACGAGCAGTACTTC
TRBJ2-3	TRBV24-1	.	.	CATSDSGTTDTQYF	TGTGCCACCAGTGACTCCGGAACCACAGATACGCAGTATTTT
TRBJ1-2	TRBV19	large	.	CASSMSTLQGRFYGYTF	TGTGCCAGTAGTATGAGTACCCTCCAGGGGCGTTTTTATGGCTACACCTTC
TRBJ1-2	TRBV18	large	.	CASSGGGSGYTF	TGTGCCAGCTCCGGAGGTGGCAGCGGCTACACCTTC
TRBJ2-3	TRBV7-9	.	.	CASSLGPRTTSTDTQYF	TGTGCCAGCAGCCTTGGTCCAAGGACAACTAGCACAGATACGCAGTATTTT
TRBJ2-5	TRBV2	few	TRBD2	CASSEAGEETQYF	TGTGCCAGCAGTGAGGCGGGGGAAGAGACCCAGTACTTC
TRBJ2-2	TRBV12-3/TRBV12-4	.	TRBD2	CASSSLAGGPGGELFF	TGTGCCAGCAGTTCCCTAGCGGGGGGGCCCGGCGGGGAGCTGTTTTTT